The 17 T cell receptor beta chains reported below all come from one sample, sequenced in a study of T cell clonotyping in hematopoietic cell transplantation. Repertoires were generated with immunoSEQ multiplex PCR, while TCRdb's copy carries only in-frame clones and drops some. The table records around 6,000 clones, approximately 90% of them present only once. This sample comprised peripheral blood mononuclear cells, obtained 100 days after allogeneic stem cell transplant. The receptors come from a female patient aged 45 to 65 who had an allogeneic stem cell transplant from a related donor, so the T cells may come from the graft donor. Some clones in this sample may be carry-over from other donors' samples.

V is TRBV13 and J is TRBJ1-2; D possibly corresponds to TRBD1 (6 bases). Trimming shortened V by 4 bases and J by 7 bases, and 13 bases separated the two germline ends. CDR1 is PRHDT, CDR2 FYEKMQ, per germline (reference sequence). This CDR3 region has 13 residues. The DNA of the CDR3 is TGTGCCAGCAGCTCTATTCGGGGGGCTGGCTACACCTTC. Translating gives CASSSIRGAGYTF.

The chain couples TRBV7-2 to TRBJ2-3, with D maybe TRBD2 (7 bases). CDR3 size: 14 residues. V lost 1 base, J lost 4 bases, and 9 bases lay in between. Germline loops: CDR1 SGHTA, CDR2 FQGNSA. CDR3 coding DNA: TGTGCCAGCAGCTTAGGCGGGGGCGCAGATACGCAGTATTTT. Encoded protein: CASSLGGGADTQYF.

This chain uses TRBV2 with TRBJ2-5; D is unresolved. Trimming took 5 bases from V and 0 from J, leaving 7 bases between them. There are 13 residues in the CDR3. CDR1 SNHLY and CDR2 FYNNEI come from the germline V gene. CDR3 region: CASSRADQETQYF. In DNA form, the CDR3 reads TGTGCCAGCAGTAGGGCGGACCAAGAGACCCAGTACTTC.

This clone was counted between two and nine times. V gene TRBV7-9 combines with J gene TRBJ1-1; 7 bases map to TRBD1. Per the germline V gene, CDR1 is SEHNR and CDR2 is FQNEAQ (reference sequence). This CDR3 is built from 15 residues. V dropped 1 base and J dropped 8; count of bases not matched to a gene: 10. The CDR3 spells CASSLGQGGVSEAFF. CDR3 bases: TGTGCCAGCAGCTTAGGTCAGGGGGGCGTCTCGGAAGCTTTCTTT.

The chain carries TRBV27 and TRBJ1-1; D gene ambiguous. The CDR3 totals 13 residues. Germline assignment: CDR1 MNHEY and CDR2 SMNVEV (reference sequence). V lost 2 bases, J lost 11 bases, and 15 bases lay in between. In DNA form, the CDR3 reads TGTGCCAGCAGTTTAGAAGGTGGTTTAGTGGCTTTCTTT. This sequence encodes CASSLEGGLVAFF.

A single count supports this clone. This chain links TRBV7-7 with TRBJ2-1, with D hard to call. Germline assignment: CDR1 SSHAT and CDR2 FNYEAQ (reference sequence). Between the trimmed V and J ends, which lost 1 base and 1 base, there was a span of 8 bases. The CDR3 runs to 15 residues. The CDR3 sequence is CASSLGTPSYNEQFF. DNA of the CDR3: TGTGCCAGCAGCTTAGGCACCCCGTCCTACAATGAGCAGTTCTTC.

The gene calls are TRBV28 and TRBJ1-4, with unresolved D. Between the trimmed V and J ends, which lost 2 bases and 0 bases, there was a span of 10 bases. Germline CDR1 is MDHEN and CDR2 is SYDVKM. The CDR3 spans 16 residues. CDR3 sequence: CASSLLPGSTNEKLFF. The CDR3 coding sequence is TGTGCCAGCAGTTTACTCCCCGGATCAACTAATGAAAAACTGTTTTTT.

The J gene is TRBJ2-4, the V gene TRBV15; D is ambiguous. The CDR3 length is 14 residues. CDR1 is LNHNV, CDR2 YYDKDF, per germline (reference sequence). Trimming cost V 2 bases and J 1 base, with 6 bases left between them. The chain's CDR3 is CATSRLEAKNIQYF. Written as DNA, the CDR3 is TGTGCCACCAGCAGACTGGAGGCCAAAAACATTCAGTACTTC.

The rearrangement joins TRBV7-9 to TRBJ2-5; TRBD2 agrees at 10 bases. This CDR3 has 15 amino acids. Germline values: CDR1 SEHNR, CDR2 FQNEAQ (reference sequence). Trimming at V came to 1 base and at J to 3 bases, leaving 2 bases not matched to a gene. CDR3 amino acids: CASSLGLAGEETQYF. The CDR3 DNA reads TGTGCCAGCAGCTTAGGTCTAGCGGGGGAAGAGACCCAGTACTTC.

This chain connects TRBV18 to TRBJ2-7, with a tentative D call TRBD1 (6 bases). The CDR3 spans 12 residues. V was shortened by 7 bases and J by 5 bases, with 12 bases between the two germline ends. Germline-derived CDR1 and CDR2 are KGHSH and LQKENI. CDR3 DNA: TGTGCCAGCTGTCCGACAGGCAACGAGCAGTACTTC. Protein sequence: CASCPTGNEQYF.

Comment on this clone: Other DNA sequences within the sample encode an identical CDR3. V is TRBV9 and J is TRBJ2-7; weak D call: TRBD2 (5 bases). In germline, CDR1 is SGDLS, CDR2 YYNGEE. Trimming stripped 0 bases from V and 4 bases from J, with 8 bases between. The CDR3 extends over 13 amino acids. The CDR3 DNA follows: TGTGCCAGCAGCGTAGCTCCGGGGTACGAGCAGTACTTC. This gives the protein CASSVAPGYEQYF.

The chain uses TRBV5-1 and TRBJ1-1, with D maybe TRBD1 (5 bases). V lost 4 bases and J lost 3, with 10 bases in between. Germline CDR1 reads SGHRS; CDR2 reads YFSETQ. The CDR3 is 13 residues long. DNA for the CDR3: TGCGCCAGCAGCGGGGACGGAGACACTGAAGCTTTCTTT. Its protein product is CASSGDGDTEAFF.

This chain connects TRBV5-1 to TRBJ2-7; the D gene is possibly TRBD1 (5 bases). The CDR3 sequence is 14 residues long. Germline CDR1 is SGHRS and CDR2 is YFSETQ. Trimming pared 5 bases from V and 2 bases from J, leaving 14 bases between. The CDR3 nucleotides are TGCGCCAGCAGAGAGCAGGGAACGACCTACGAGCAGTACTTC. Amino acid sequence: CASREQGTTYEQYF.

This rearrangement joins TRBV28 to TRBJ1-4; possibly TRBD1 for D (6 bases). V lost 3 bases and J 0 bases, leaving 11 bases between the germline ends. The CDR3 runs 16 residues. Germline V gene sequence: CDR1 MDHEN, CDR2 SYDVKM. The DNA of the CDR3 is TGTGCCAGCAGTTTCCGGACAGTTGCAACTAATGAAAAACTGTTTTTT. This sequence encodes CASSFRTVATNEKLFF.

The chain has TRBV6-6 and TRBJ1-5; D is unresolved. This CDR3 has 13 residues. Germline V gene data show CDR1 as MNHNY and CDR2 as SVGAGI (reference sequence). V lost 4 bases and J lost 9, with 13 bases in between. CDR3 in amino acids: CASSSFEVRPQHF. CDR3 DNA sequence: TGTGCCAGCAGTTCCTTCGAGGTCAGGCCCCAGCATTTT.

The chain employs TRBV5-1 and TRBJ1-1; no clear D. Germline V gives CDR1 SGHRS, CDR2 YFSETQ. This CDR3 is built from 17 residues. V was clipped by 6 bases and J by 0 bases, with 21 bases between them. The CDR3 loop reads CASTRVAGVGMNTEAFF. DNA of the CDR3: TGCGCCAGCACCCGGGTCGCTGGGGTAGGAATGAACACTGAAGCTTTCTTT.

The CDR3 DNA reads as TGTGCCAGCTCACCAGGGACAGGGGGTTTCGAGCAGTACTTC. Amino acids: CASSPGTGGFEQYF. The chain links TRBV18 to TRBJ2-5; TRBD1 matches 11 bases. The J call is in doubt because the DNA end fits TRBJ2-7 better. Germline V gene data show CDR1 as KGHSH and CDR2 as LQKENI. The CDR3 consists of 14 residues.